Below, 11 T cell receptor beta chains from the same sample are listed, as sequenced in a study of T cells in Graves' hyperthyroidism and ophthalmopathy. Template material for amplifying TCR beta CDR3 regions consisted of RNA transcripts. The TCR CDR3 was amplified in a first-round RT-PCR using the HTBI primer set. In TCRdb, the multiplex PCR reads were re-called with MiXCR into one record per CDR3 protein. The top ten clones hold approximately 7.8% of a sample with under 350,000 distinct CDR3 sequences, 13% of them seen once. Sequenced material: blood. The receptors were gathered from a woman in her 30s with Graves' hyperthyroidism that later progressed to Graves' ophthalmopathy.

This clonotype was seen many times. V and J are TRBV7-9 and TRBJ2-3; D assignment may be TRBD1 or TRBD2 (5 bases each). Germline V gene sequence: CDR1 SEHNR, CDR2 FQNEAQ (reference sequence). This CDR3 is built from 16 residues. Deletions cut 0 bases from V and 2 bases from J, with 12 bases between. CDR3 sequence (DNA): TGTGCCAGCAGCTTAGCGGCAGGGAGAAACACAGATACGCAGTATTTT. Translated, it gives CASSLAAGRNTDTQYF. The full variable domain, rest sourced from reference TRBV7-9 and TRBJ2-3, is DTGVSQNPRHKITKRGQNVTFRCDPISEHNRLYWYRQTLGQGPEFLTYFQNEAQLEKSRLLSDRFSAERPKGSFSTLEIQRTEQGDSAMYLCASSLAAGRNTDTQYFGPGTRLTVL.

This clonotype was counted ten times or more. The chain employs TRBV7-2 and TRBJ2-3, with a tentative D call TRBD1 (6 bases). Germline CDR1 is SGHTA and CDR2 is FQGNSA. This CDR3 has 18 amino acids. V was pared by 9 bases and J by 2 bases, with 27 bases between. CDR3 nucleotides: TGTGCCAGTAAACCTTTTAGACTACCGGGACAAGCCACAGATACGCAGTATTTT. Encoded protein: CASKPFRLPGQATDTQYF.

This clonotype was seen only a few times. In nucleotides, the CDR3 is TGTGCCAGTCGGTTGGGGAATAGCAATCAGCCCCAGCATTTT. Its protein product is CASRLGNSNQPQHF. The chain employs TRBV19 and TRBJ1-5; D ambiguous. CDR1 and CDR2 (germline): LNHDA, SQIVND (reference sequence). Trimming stripped 8 bases from V and 0 bases from J, with 11 bases between. CDR3 length: 14 amino acids.

This clonotype appeared a few times. The genes are TRBV7-6 and TRBJ2-1; 9 bases match TRBD2. The CDR3 extends over 15 amino acids. Trimming took 4 bases from V and 7 from J; bases not matched to a gene: 8. In germline, CDR1 is SGHVS, CDR2 FNYEAQ. As DNA, the CDR3 is TGTGCCAGCAGCTCACACGTGGCGGGAGGGAATGAGCAGTTCTTC. It translates to CASSSHVAGGNEQFF.

This clonotype has at least ten counts. The V call is TRBV7-9, the J call TRBJ2-5, with D unresolved. Germline V gives CDR1 SEHNR, CDR2 FQNEAQ (reference sequence). The CDR3 runs to 17 residues. Trimming removed 1 base at V and 0 bases at J, with 15 bases between. The CDR3 bases are TGTGCCAGCAGCTTAGATTGGGCAGAGGAGTACCAAGAGACCCAGTACTTC. It translates to CASSLDWAEEYQETQYF.

The chain is built from TRBV7-2 and TRBJ2-3, with TRBD2 identical over 8 bases. CDR3 length: 17 residues. Germline lookup yields CDR1 SGHTA and CDR2 FQGNSA. V dropped 5 bases and J dropped 3; count of bases not matched to a gene: 13. CDR3 DNA: TGTGCCAGCAGCCCCCGTTGGGTAGCGGGGATTACAGATACGCAGTATTTT. Translation: CASSPRWVAGITDTQYF.

This clonotype was picked up many times. V usage is TRBV6-2 or TRBV6-3 and J usage is TRBJ1-1; weak D call: TRBD1 (6 bases). This CDR3 is 17 amino acids long. Germline CDR1 reads MNHEY; CDR2 reads SVGEGT. V lost 0 bases, J lost 0 bases, and 14 bases lay in between. The CDR3 DNA follows: TGTGCCAGCAGTTACTCGGGGTTAAGGGACATGAACACTGAAGCTTTCTTT. Translation: CASSYSGLRDMNTEAFF.

This chain uses TRBV5-1 with TRBJ2-1, with 11 bases that match TRBD2. The J segment lost 6 bases and the V segment lost 4 bases, leaving 6 bases of the junction unmatched. The germline V gene encodes CDR1 SGHRS and CDR2 YFSETQ. The CDR3 totals 15 residues. This chain's CDR3 is CASSPGTSGLNEQFF. The CDR3 region has the DNA TGCGCCAGCAGCCCGGGGACTAGCGGACTCAATGAGCAGTTCTTC. Combining the CDR3 with reference TRBV5-1 and TRBJ2-1 gives the whole variable domain KAGVTQTPRYLIKTRGQQVTLSCSPISGHRSVSWYQQTPGQGLQFLFEYFSETQRNKGNFPGRFSGRQFSNSRSEMNVSTLELGDSALYLCASSPGTSGLNEQFFGPGTRLTVL.

This clonotype was picked up many times. V usage is TRBV16 and J usage is TRBJ2-7; maybe TRBD1 (5 bases). V was pared by 2 bases and J by 2 bases, with 7 bases between. The CDR3 covers 13 residues. Germline assignment: CDR1 KGHSY and CDR2 FQNENV. CDR3 DNA sequence: TGTGCCAGCAGCCAACAGACAGCCTACGAGCAGTACTTC. Its translation is CASSQQTAYEQYF.

This rearrangement joins TRBV4-3 to TRBJ2-5, with D possibly being TRBD1 or TRBD2 (5 bases each). The CDR3 loop spans 13 amino acids. Germline values: CDR1 LGHNA, CDR2 YSLEER. The V end lost 6 bases, the J end lost 4 bases, and 12 bases lay between the germline ends. In nucleotides, the CDR3 is TGCGCCAGCAGTTGGGACCGGGGAGAGACCCAGTACTTC. Translating it yields CASSWDRGETQYF.

V usage is TRBV25-1 and J usage is TRBJ2-7; D is unresolved. V shed 2 bases and J shed 4 bases, with 9 bases lying between them. This CDR3 is 13 amino acids long. Germline assignment: CDR1 MGHDK and CDR2 SYGVNS. The CDR3 DNA reads as TGTGCCAGCAGTGAAAGGAATTGGTACGAGCAGTACTTC. It translates to CASSERNWYEQYF.